This entry lists 9 T cell receptor beta chains sequenced from one sample in a study of shared T cell receptors in the human thymus. Only in-frame clones appear in the TCRdb table, and some are missing; sequencing was by immunoSEQ multiplex PCR. Of around 340,000 clones listed, 95% are singletons. The sequenced sample was thymocytes. The receptors originated from a human donor.

This chain connects TRBV2 to TRBJ2-3; D ambiguous. CDR1 is SNHLY and CDR2 is FYNNEI in the germline V gene. The V end was cut by 6 bases, the J end by 4 bases, with 8 bases between. The CDR3 has 12 amino acids. The CDR3 nucleotides read TGTGCCAGCAGCAAATTCTCAGATACGCAGTATTTT. Protein: CASSKFSDTQYF.

CDR3 sequence reads: CASTTSGRLSSYNEQFF. CDR3 nucleotide sequence: TGCGCCAGCACGACTAGCGGGAGGCTGAGCTCCTACAATGAGCAGTTCTTC. The chain recombines TRBV5-1 with TRBJ2-1; the match to TRBD2 covers 13 bases. CDR3 length: 17 residues. The V and J ends lost 6 bases and 0 bases, in that order; junction bases with no gene match: 6. Germline CDR1 SGHRS, CDR2 YFSETQ.

This chain links TRBV27 with TRBJ2-4, with D uncertain. CDR1 is MNHEY, CDR2 SMNVEV, per germline (reference sequence). This CDR3 spans 16 amino acids. V lost 4 bases and J 0 bases, leaving 13 bases between the germline ends. The CDR3, as DNA: TGTGCCAGCAGTTCGCGCCAGTCACTAGCCAAAAACATTCAGTACTTC. Protein product: CASSSRQSLAKNIQYF.

This chain connects TRBV7-9 to TRBJ2-1; 8 bases are a match to TRBD2. Germline V lookup: CDR1 SEHNR, CDR2 FQNEAQ (reference sequence). With V trimmed by 3 bases and J by 7 bases, 11 bases remained unmatched. The CDR3 length is 16 residues. The CDR3 reads CASSLRTAGDRNEQFF. CDR3 sequence (DNA): TGTGCCAGCAGCTTGCGAACAGCGGGAGACAGGAATGAGCAGTTCTTC.

The chain has TRBV5-5 and TRBJ1-3, with D hard to call. The CDR3 has 17 amino acids. The V gene lost 0 bases and the J gene lost 4 bases, with 17 bases spanning the gap. The germline V gene encodes CDR1 SGHKS and CDR2 YYEKEE (reference sequence). Here the CDR3 reads CASSLVAGTLSGNTIYF. The CDR3 DNA follows: TGTGCCAGCAGCTTGGTGGCAGGCACCCTCTCAGGAAACACCATATATTTT.

The chain uses TRBV27 and TRBJ1-2, with unresolved D. The V gene lost 4 bases and the J gene lost 3 bases, with 9 bases spanning the gap. From germline, CDR1 is MNHEY and CDR2 SMNVEV (reference sequence). There are 13 residues in the CDR3. CDR3 sequence reads: CASSSRTDYGYTF. The CDR3 region has the DNA TGTGCCAGCAGTTCCCGGACCGACTATGGCTACACCTTC.

This clone occurred a few times. The V call is TRBV30, the J call TRBJ1-2; D gene unclear. The CDR3 is made up of 14 amino acids. The germline gives CDR1 GTSNPN, CDR2 SVGIG (reference sequence). V was trimmed by 2 bases and J by 6 bases, leaving 16 bases between them. CDR3 amino acids: CAWSPVGGGHGYTF. The DNA of the CDR3 is TGTGCCTGGAGTCCTGTAGGTGGAGGGCATGGCTACACCTTC. Combining the CDR3 with reference TRBV30 and TRBJ1-2 gives the whole variable domain SQTIHQWPATLVQPVGSPLSLECTVEGTSNPNLYWYRQAAGRGLQLLFYSVGIGQISSEVPQNLSASRPQDRQFILSSKKLLLSDSGFYLCAWSPVGGGHGYTFGSGTRLTVV.

The chain couples TRBV6-4 to TRBJ2-1, with D perhaps matching TRBD2 (7 bases). CDR1 and CDR2 from the germline V gene are MRHNA and SNTAGT. This CDR3 has 15 residues. V was clipped by 9 bases and J by 5 bases, with 20 bases between them. CDR3 in amino acids: CASSTGRERDNEQFF. CDR3 in DNA: TGTGCCAGTAGCACAGGGAGGGAGAGGGACAATGAGCAGTTCTTC.

The chain uses TRBV6-5 and TRBJ1-1; D ambiguous. Trimming cost V 2 bases and J 0 bases, with 13 bases left between them. This CDR3 contains 16 residues. Germline CDR1 reads MNHEY; CDR2 reads SVGAGI. CDR3 bases: TGTGCCAGCAGTTACCGGGCGGAAGGTTTGAACACTGAAGCTTTCTTT. Its protein product is CASSYRAEGLNTEAFF.